Following are 29 T cell receptor beta chains from one sample sequenced in a study of blood T cell repertoires in COVID-19. Using immunoSEQ multiplex PCR, the repertoire was profiled, and TCRdb retains in-frame clones only, with some absent. The data hold 200,000 to 300,000 clones, with about 89% observed a single time. The sample comprised PBMCs or T cells enriched from blood (not recorded which). The receptor set was obtained from a woman aged 18-29 years who had recovered from COVID-19.

The chain joins TRBV7-9 to TRBJ2-1; 7 positions agree with TRBD1. The CDR3 extends over 14 amino acids. Germline trimming cut 5 bases from V and 3 bases from J; bases unmatched to any gene: 4. Germline CDR1 and CDR2: SEHNR and FQNEAQ (reference sequence). The CDR3 sequence is CASSPPGGYNEQFF. The CDR3, as DNA: TGTGCCAGCAGCCCCCCAGGGGGCTACAATGAGCAGTTCTTC.

The chain is built from TRBV7-9 and TRBJ1-1, with D unclear. CDR3 length: 16 amino acids. V was clipped by 7 bases and J by 0 bases, with 18 bases between them. Germline loops: CDR1 SEHNR, CDR2 FQNEAQ (reference sequence). This chain's CDR3 is CASTSRAEALNTEAFF. The CDR3 DNA is TGTGCCAGCACCTCGCGCGCTGAGGCTTTGAACACTGAAGCTTTCTTT.

The V and J genes are TRBV5-6 and TRBJ1-6, with D perhaps TRBD1 (6 bases). The CDR3 contains 16 residues. Germline CDR1 reads SGHDT; CDR2 reads YYEEEE. V lost 4 bases, J lost 5 bases, and 16 bases lay in between. In nucleotides, the CDR3 is TGTGCCAGCAGCGAGCTAGGGACATCTAATAATTCACCCCTCCACTTT. Encoded protein: CASSELGTSNNSPLHF.

This chain uses TRBV2 with TRBJ2-1; 7 bases agree with TRBD1. Per the germline V gene, CDR1 is SNHLY and CDR2 is FYNNEI. The CDR3 totals 14 residues. The V and J ends lost 8 bases and 7 bases, in that order; junction bases with no gene match: 11. The CDR3 bases are TGTGCCAGCCTCCCGGGACAGCGCTTTAATGAGCAGTTCTTC. Its translation is CASLPGQRFNEQFF.

This clone has more than one count but fewer than ten. This chain connects TRBV6-2 or TRBV6-3 to TRBJ1-2; TRBD1 aligns across 7 bases. Losses at the gene ends were 5 bases for V and 7 bases for J; bases not matched to a gene: 13. CDR3 size: 15 residues. Looked up from germline, CDR1 is MNHEY and CDR2 is SVGEGT. This CDR3 is CASSQRQGEGGGYTF. The CDR3 DNA reads TGTGCCAGCAGTCAAAGACAGGGAGAGGGCGGTGGCTACACCTTC.

The V gene is TRBV4-3, the J gene TRBJ2-7; TRBD1 matches 7 bases. Germline V gene data show CDR1 as LGHNA and CDR2 as YSLEER. This CDR3 comprises 16 residues. V was pared by 0 bases and J by 5 bases, with 10 bases of the junction left unmatched. The CDR3 loop is CASSQDMTTGLNEQYF. The DNA of the CDR3 is TGCGCCAGCAGCCAAGACATGACGACAGGGTTGAACGAGCAGTACTTC.

This chain uses TRBV7-6 with TRBJ2-2, with TRBD1 as a possible D gene (7 bases). The V end was cut by 8 bases, the J end by 2 bases, with 21 bases between. The CDR3 is 17 amino acids. Per the germline V gene, CDR1 is SGHVS and CDR2 is FNYEAQ. The CDR3 region is CASRPEGAAGNTGELFF. CDR3 DNA: TGTGCCAGCCGACCGGAGGGGGCGGCGGGTAACACCGGGGAGCTGTTTTTT. The full variable domain, with the rest looked up from reference TRBV7-6 and TRBJ2-2, is GAGVSQSPRYKVTKRGQDVALRCDPISGHVSLYWYRQALGQGPEFLTYFNYEAQQDKSGLPNDRFSAERPEGSISTLTIQRTEQRDSAMYRCASRPEGAAGNTGELFFGEGSRLTVL.

The rearrangement joins TRBV7-2 to TRBJ1-2, with D possibly TRBD1 on 6 matching bases. Germline CDR1 reads SGHTA; CDR2 reads FQGNSA. There are 14 residues in the CDR3. The ends were cut back, 1 base at V and 6 bases at J, with 12 bases in the middle. The CDR3 reads CASSLDGQGHGYTF. The CDR3 DNA reads as TGTGCCAGCAGCTTAGACGGTCAGGGGCATGGCTACACCTTC.

This chain links TRBV5-1 with TRBJ1-1, with 8 nucleotides matching TRBD1. After removal of 0 bases from V and 6 bases from J, the junction contained 4 bases not matched to a gene. This CDR3 contains 14 residues. Looked up from germline, CDR1 is SGHRS and CDR2 is YFSETQ. CDR3 nucleotide sequence: TGCGCCAGCAGCTTGGCGACAGGGGAATCTGAAGCTTTCTTT. Its protein is CASSLATGESEAFF.

The chain joins TRBV5-1 to TRBJ2-7; possibly TRBD1 for D (6 bases). The V gene's germline CDR1 is SGHRS and CDR2 YFSETQ. V dropped 2 bases and J dropped 4 bases, with 16 bases sitting between them. This CDR3 is built from 15 residues. CDR3 loop: CASSFVPGASYEQYF. As DNA, the CDR3 is TGCGCCAGCAGCTTCGTCCCAGGGGCGAGTTACGAGCAGTACTTC.

This clone was seen a few times. The rearrangement joins TRBV12-5 to TRBJ2-1; D may be TRBD1 (5 bases). CDR1 is LGHNT, CDR2 FRNRAP, per germline. V was trimmed by 0 bases and J by 8 bases, leaving 5 bases between them. The CDR3 totals 12 residues. The CDR3 coding sequence is TGTGCTAGTGGTTTGGTAGGGGATGAGCAGTTCTTC. This encodes CASGLVGDEQFF.

The chain has TRBV18 and TRBJ2-1, with 13 bases fitting TRBD2. The CDR3 runs 16 residues. V gave up 5 bases and J gave up 6 bases; unmatched junction bases: 7. Germline V gives CDR1 KGHSH, CDR2 LQKENI. The CDR3 nucleotides are TGTGCCAGCTCAACTACGACTAGCGGGGGGCTCAATGAGCAGTTCTTC. It codes for CASSTTTSGGLNEQFF.

The chain couples TRBV9 to TRBJ2-7; 11 nucleotides line up with TRBD2. Germline V gene lookup returns CDR1 SGDLS and CDR2 YYNGEE. The CDR3 is 16 residues long. V lost 3 bases and J lost 8; bases outside the gene matches: 13. CDR3 in DNA: TGTGCCAGCAGCGATAGCACCGGGACTAGCGGTGTAAAGCAGTACTTC. It is translated as CASSDSTGTSGVKQYF.

This chain uses TRBV5-1 with TRBJ2-4, with 9 bases that match TRBD2. Looked up from germline, CDR1 is SGHRS and CDR2 is YFSETQ. Trimming took 4 bases from V and 8 from J; bases not matched to a gene: 13. The length of the CDR3 is 16 residues. CDR3 sequence: CASSLDPSGNRDIQYF. CDR3 sequence (DNA): TGCGCCAGCAGCCTGGACCCTAGCGGGAATAGAGACATTCAGTACTTC.

This chain joins TRBV3-1 (or the pseudogene TRBV3-2) and TRBJ2-5; unclear D gene. The CDR3 is 15 amino acids. Per the germline V gene, CDR1 is LGHDT and CDR2 is YNNKEL (reference sequence). V gave up 0 bases and J gave up 5 bases, with 13 bases separating them. CDR3 in amino acids: CASSQDYSPAETQYF. CDR3 DNA sequence: TGTGCCAGCAGCCAAGATTATTCCCCCGCGGAGACCCAGTACTTC.

V usage is TRBV5-1 and J usage is TRBJ1-6; perhaps TRBD1 as D (5 bases). Germline CDR1 is SGHRS and CDR2 is YFSETQ. V was cut by 4 bases and J by 4 bases, with 15 bases left in between. The CDR3 is 16 amino acids. The CDR3 region has the DNA TGCGCCAGCAGCCTATCTCTCAGGGTGTATAATTCACCCCTCCACTTT. Translated, it gives CASSLSLRVYNSPLHF.

This clone occurred once. This chain connects TRBV28 to TRBJ2-7; weak D call: TRBD1 (6 bases). V was cut by 2 bases and J by 3 bases, with 11 bases left in between. Germline V gene sequence: CDR1 MDHEN, CDR2 SYDVKM. This CDR3 region has 14 residues. The CDR3 is CASSLRQDRYEQYF. The CDR3 DNA sequence: TGTGCCAGCAGTTTACGACAGGATCGCTACGAGCAGTACTTC.

V usage is TRBV19 and J usage is TRBJ1-4, with D uncertain. V lost 3 bases and J lost 6, with 5 bases in between. The CDR3 has 12 amino acids. Germline V gene data show CDR1 as LNHDA and CDR2 as SQIVND (reference sequence). The CDR3 protein is CASSISDEKLFF. The CDR3 bases are TGTGCCAGTAGTATCTCAGATGAAAAACTGTTTTTT.

The CDR3 region is CAISGGDRRTQPQHF. CDR3 sequence (DNA): TGTGCCATCAGTGGGGGGGACAGGCGCACTCAGCCCCAGCATTTT. The chain recombines TRBV10-3 with TRBJ1-5, with 8 bases lining up with TRBD1. The CDR3 runs 15 residues. The V segment lost 4 bases and the J segment 6 bases; nucleotides outside the gene matches: 8. CDR1 is ENHRY, CDR2 SYGVKD, per germline.

The CDR3 sequence: CASSPGTSGIFNEQFF. As DNA, the CDR3 is TGTGCCAGCTCACCGGGGACTAGCGGGATCTTCAATGAGCAGTTCTTC. This chain joins TRBV18 and TRBJ2-1, with 13 bases identical to TRBD2. Germline V gives CDR1 KGHSH, CDR2 LQKENI. The CDR3 length is 16 residues. J lost 6 bases, V lost 3 bases, and 5 bases had no gene match.

The J gene is TRBJ2-7, the V gene TRBV5-6; 8 bases fit TRBD2. With V trimmed by 2 bases and J by 4 bases, 5 bases remained unmatched. The CDR3 loop spans 14 amino acids. Germline-derived CDR1 and CDR2 are SGHDT and YYEEEE. The chain's CDR3 is CASSFAGGHYEQYF. In nucleotides, the CDR3 is TGTGCCAGCAGCTTTGCGGGGGGCCATTACGAGCAGTACTTC. Drawing the rest from reference TRBV5-6 and TRBJ2-7, the complete variable domain is DAGVTQSPTHLIKTRGQQVTLRCSPKSGHDTVSWYQQALGQGPQFIFQYYEEEERQRGNFPDRFSGHQFPNYSSELNVNALLLGDSALYLCASSFAGGHYEQYFGPGTRLTVT.

The J gene is TRBJ2-1, the V gene TRBV28, with TRBD2 matching 7 bases. CDR1 is MDHEN and CDR2 is SYDVKM in the germline V gene. CDR3 length: 14 residues. The V and J ends lost 7 bases and 4 bases, in that order; junction bases with no gene match: 7. The CDR3: CASNSAGEYNEQFF. The CDR3 DNA follows: TGTGCCAGCAATTCTGCGGGAGAATACAATGAGCAGTTCTTC. Based on the CDR3 plus reference TRBV28 and TRBJ2-1, the full variable domain is DVKVTQSSRYLVKRTGEKVFLECVQDMDHENMFWYRQDPGLGLRLIYFSYDVKMKEKGDIPEGYSVSREKKERFSLILESASTNQTSMYLCASNSAGEYNEQFFGPGTRLTVL.

The V and J genes are TRBV6-2 or TRBV6-3 and TRBJ2-5, with 8 positions matching TRBD2. The length of the CDR3 is 16 residues. Germline CDR1 MNHEY, CDR2 SVGEGT. V lost 0 bases to trimming and J lost 5 bases; unmatched junction nucleotides: 8. In DNA form, the CDR3 reads TGTGCCAGCAGTTACTCGACACGGGGGGGCAGGGAGACCCAGTACTTC. Translating it yields CASSYSTRGGRETQYF.

This chain connects TRBV13 to TRBJ2-2; 7 bases align to TRBD1. Per germline, CDR1 PRHDT and CDR2 FYEKMQ (reference sequence). Germline trimming cut 10 bases from V and 4 bases from J; bases unmatched to any gene: 12. This CDR3 comprises 15 residues. The chain's CDR3 is CATTERGQGTGELFF. DNA of the CDR3: TGTGCCACCACCGAGAGGGGGCAGGGCACCGGGGAGCTGTTTTTT. Using reference TRBV13 and TRBJ2-2 for the parts outside the CDR3, the full variable domain is AAGVIQSPRHLIKEKRETATLKCYPIPRHDTVYWYQQGPGQDPQFLISFYEKMQSDKGSIPDRFSAQQFSDYHSELNMSSLELGDSALYFCATTERGQGTGELFFGEGSRLTVL.

This chain's CDR3 is CASSPLGLQTDTQYF. Here the CDR3 DNA reads TGTGCCAGCAGCCCCCTGGGACTACAAACAGATACGCAGTATTTT. The V and J genes are TRBV7-7 and TRBJ2-3; 7 nucleotides align to TRBD2. J gave up 3 bases and V 5 bases, and 8 bases lay outside the gene matches. The germline CDR1 and CDR2 sequences are SSHAT and FNYEAQ (reference sequence). The CDR3 extends over 15 amino acids.

J is TRBJ1-6 and V is TRBV11-3; a weak D match, TRBD1 (6 bases). CDR3 length: 15 residues. The germline V and J ends were trimmed by 5 bases and 3 bases, with 11 bases remaining between them. Germline-derived CDR1 and CDR2 are SGHNT and YENEEA. The CDR3 is CASSPLTGYNSPLHF. The DNA of the CDR3 is TGTGCCAGCAGCCCACTGACAGGCTATAATTCACCCCTCCACTTT. Full variable domain (rest looked up from reference TRBV11-3 and TRBJ1-6): EAGVVQSPRYKIIEKKQPVAFWCNPISGHNTLYWYLQNLGQGPELLIRYENEEAVDDSQLPKDRFSAERLKGVDSTLKIQPAELGDSAVYLCASSPLTGYNSPLHFGNGTRLTVT.

CDR3 residues: CASSVGREVAGNEQFF. CDR3 in DNA: TGTGCCAGCAGCGTAGGGCGGGAGGTTGCGGGAAATGAGCAGTTCTTC. The rearrangement uses TRBV28 and TRBJ2-1; TRBD2 matches at 8 bases. From germline, CDR1 is MDHEN and CDR2 SYDVKM. This CDR3 region has 16 residues. V dropped 6 bases and J dropped 7; count of bases not matched to a gene: 14.

This clone occurred a few times. The chain has TRBV7-9 and TRBJ1-1; 7 nucleotides match TRBD1. Trimming cost V 4 bases and J 4 bases; bases outside gene matches: 12. The CDR3 is 16 residues long. Germline lookup yields CDR1 SEHNR and CDR2 FQNEAQ (reference sequence). The CDR3 DNA follows: TGTGCCAGCAGCTCGTCACAGACAGGGAGGAGCACTGAAGCTTTCTTT. This sequence encodes CASSSSQTGRSTEAFF.

The chain is built from TRBV19 and TRBJ1-3; TRBD1 might be the D (6 bases). The V end lost 7 bases, the J end lost 2 bases, and 12 bases lay between the germline ends. Germline lookup yields CDR1 LNHDA and CDR2 SQIVND (reference sequence). This CDR3 is 14 amino acids long. CDR3 sequence (DNA): TGTGCCAGTACCCTACAGGGAGCTGGAAACACCATATATTTT. Its protein is CASTLQGAGNTIYF.